The source of this T cell receptor beta chain is a study of shared T cell receptors in the human thymus. The table came from immunoSEQ multiplex PCR; TCRdb's copy has only in-frame clones and leaves some out. Of more than 550,000 clones listed, around 87% are singletons. The same sample was also studied in work on human thymus T cells. That work states: Resections obtained during corrective heart surgery supplied the thymus tissue. Gene usage for V and J segments appeared biased in thymic and blood repertoires.

The receptor was derived from a boy under two years old with a congenital heart defect. Specimen: thymocytes.

The CDR3 nucleotides read TGTGCCAGCAGCGGGGCCGACGGGACTAGTCTTTTCGAGCAGTACTTC. It codes for CASSGADGTSLFEQYF. J is TRBJ2-7 and V is TRBV5-6; 8 bases match TRBD2. J gave up 6 bases and V 4 bases, and 15 bases lay outside the gene matches. The CDR3 is 16 amino acids. Germline V lookup: CDR1 SGHDT, CDR2 YYEEEE.